Listed here are 15 T cell receptor beta chains from one sample, sequenced in a study of Graves' ophthalmopathy and Graves' hyperthyroidism. Transcripts of RNA were the source for amplifying TCR beta CDR3 regions. The workflow started with a first-round RT-PCR run with HTBI primers and then moved on to a second-round multiplex PCR. TCRdb fed the multiplex PCR reads into MiXCR, producing one record per CDR3 protein. The sample shows about 620,000 distinct CDR3 sequences, about 24% of them seen only once. Sequencing was performed on peripheral blood. These receptors were collected from a woman younger than 30 with stable Graves' hyperthyroidism. Some clones in this sample may be carry-over from other donors' samples.

J is TRBJ1-2 and V is TRBV28; D is ambiguous. With 10 bases removed from V and 3 bases from J, the gap between germline ends came to 9 bases. The CDR3 has 11 residues. Per germline, CDR1 MDHEN and CDR2 SYDVKM. The CDR3 DNA is TGTGCCACCCGGACGTACTATGGCTACACCTTC. Translating it yields CATRTYYGYTF.

V usage is TRBV20-1 and J usage is TRBJ1-1; a weak D match, TRBD1 (6 bases). The CDR3 runs to 14 residues. Germline-derived CDR1 and CDR2 are DFQATT and SNEGSKA (reference sequence). Trimming pared 6 bases from V and 3 bases from J, leaving 17 bases between. CDR3 DNA sequence: TGCAGTGCCTCCGAGACAGGTATGGACACTGAAGCTTTCTTT. Translation: CSASETGMDTEAFF.

Details on this clonotype: A much larger clone is a single base away; this may be a read error. The chain joins TRBV6-1 to TRBJ1-3, with D unresolved. Per germline, CDR1 MNHNS and CDR2 SASEGT. The CDR3 length is 15 residues. The chain's CDR3 is CASRADPYSGNTLYF. CDR3 nucleotide sequence: TGTGCCAGCAGGGCCGACCCGTACTCTGGAAACACCTTATATTTT.

The gene calls are TRBV12-3 or TRBV12-4 and TRBJ1-2, with D possibly being TRBD1 (5 bases). This CDR3 comprises 14 residues. Trimming left V 3 bases short and J 7 bases short, with 15 bases between. The CDR3 spells CASSFGDLGIGYTF. The CDR3 nucleotides read TGTGCCAGCAGTTTCGGGGACCTGGGGATTGGCTACACCTTC.

This clonotype has a count of ten or more. The rearrangement uses TRBV6-2 or TRBV6-3 and TRBJ1-2, with 7 bases that match TRBD1. V lost 6 bases and J lost 4; bases outside the gene matches: 11. The length of the CDR3 is 15 residues. Per germline, CDR1 MNHEY and CDR2 SVGEGT. The CDR3: CASSDLVRGTYGYTF. The CDR3 region has the DNA TGTGCCAGCAGCGACCTGGTCAGGGGGACCTATGGCTACACCTTC.

J is TRBJ1-5 and V is TRBV20-1, with a possible D match to TRBD1 (6 bases). CDR1 is DFQATT and CDR2 is SNEGSKA in the germline V gene (reference sequence). This CDR3 is built from 16 residues. Trimming stripped 3 bases from V and 4 bases from J, with 19 bases between. The CDR3 coding sequence is TGCAGTGCTAGCCCCTCGGCGGGGGGGCTGAATCAGCCCCAGCATTTT. Protein product: CSASPSAGGLNQPQHF.

This clonotype was picked up many times. The rearrangement links TRBV30 to TRBJ1-1, with D possibly being TRBD1 (5 bases). CDR3 size: 15 residues. Looked up from germline, CDR1 is GTSNPN and CDR2 is SVGIG (reference sequence). CDR3 sequence: CAMKGRGTRDTEAFF. CDR3 in DNA: TGTGCAATGAAGGGACGGGGGACTAGGGACACTGAAGCTTTCTTT.

CDR3 in DNA: TGTGCCAGCAGCTTCCCTCAGGGGGCGCAAGAGACCCAGTACTTC. Its protein is CASSFPQGAQETQYF. The rearrangement joins TRBV6-1 to TRBJ2-5; 8 nucleotides agree with TRBD1. The CDR3 sequence is 15 residues long. CDR1 is MNHNS, CDR2 SASEGT, per germline. V lost 6 bases to trimming and J lost 2 bases; unmatched junction nucleotides: 8.

This clonotype has at least ten counts. V is TRBV24-1 and J is TRBJ1-2, with D perhaps TRBD1 (5 bases). V was trimmed by 5 bases and J by 5 bases, leaving 17 bases between them. Germline V gene sequence: CDR1 KGHDR, CDR2 SFDVKD. This CDR3 is built from 15 residues. In DNA, the CDR3 is TGTGCCACCAGTGCCGCTAGGGGCGGGGGATATGGCTACACCTTC. Translation gives CATSAARGGGYGYTF.

The table lists this clonotype with many counts. At one of its ends the junction is not consistent with the germline gene, which may arise from a read error. V and J are TRBV28 and TRBJ2-2; no clear D. The CDR3 is made up of 14 amino acids. The germline V gene has CDR1 MDHEN and CDR2 SYDVKM. The CDR3 reads CASSPTSKTGELFF. For the CDR3, the DNA is TGTGCCAGCAGTCCCACCTCGAAGACCGGGGAGCTGTTTTTT.

In its sample, this clonotype was seen many times. V is TRBV2 and J is TRBJ2-6; maybe TRBD1 (6 bases). Germline CDR1 reads SNHLY; CDR2 reads FYNNEI. The V gene lost 8 bases and the J gene lost 0 bases, with 23 bases spanning the gap. The CDR3 spans 19 residues. The CDR3 bases are TGTGCCAGCGCATCTTTCATTTCAGGGGTCCTCTCTGGGGCCAACGTCCTGACTTTC. Its protein is CASASFISGVLSGANVLTF. The full variable domain, its missing parts supplied by reference TRBV2 and TRBJ2-6, is EPEVTQTPSHQVTQMGQEVILRCVPISNHLYFYWYRQILGQKVEFLVSFYNNEISEKSEIFDDQFSVERPDGSNFTLKIRSTKLEDSAMYFCASASFISGVLSGANVLTFGAGSRLTVL.

This CDR3 reads CATSDSLTGLVETQYF. CDR3 sequence (DNA): TGTGCCACCAGTGATTCCCTAACAGGGTTGGTTGAGACCCAGTACTTC. This chain joins TRBV24-1 and TRBJ2-5; perhaps TRBD1 as D (6 bases). This CDR3 has 16 residues. V lost 2 bases and J 5 bases, leaving 17 bases between the germline ends. CDR1 is KGHDR, CDR2 SFDVKD, per germline.

As to this clonotype: A much larger clone lies a single base off, so this may be a read error. J is TRBJ1-1 and V is TRBV29-1; D unresolved. Germline V gene sequence: CDR1 SQVTM, CDR2 ANQGSEA. CDR3 size: 13 residues. CDR3: CSVERAGNTEACF. The CDR3 DNA reads as TGCAGCGTTGAGAGGGCCGGGAACACTGAAGCTTGCTTT.

The chain links TRBV29-1 to TRBJ2-5; a possible D gene is TRBD1 (7 bases). CDR1 and CDR2 (germline): SQVTM, ANQGSEA. CDR3 length: 12 amino acids. Deletions cut 6 bases from V and 5 bases from J, with 13 bases between. CDR3 coding DNA: TGCAGCGTCCGGACAGGAGGGGAGACCCAGTACTTC. Encoded protein: CSVRTGGETQYF.

This CDR3 is CATSERVGSNQPQHF. The CDR3 DNA reads as TGTGCCACCAGTGAGAGGGTGGGTAGCAATCAGCCCCAGCATTTT. V gene TRBV24-1 combines with J gene TRBJ1-5; D is uncertain. The ends were cut back, 4 bases at V and 0 bases at J, with 9 bases in the middle. CDR3 length: 15 residues. Per germline, CDR1 KGHDR and CDR2 SFDVKD.